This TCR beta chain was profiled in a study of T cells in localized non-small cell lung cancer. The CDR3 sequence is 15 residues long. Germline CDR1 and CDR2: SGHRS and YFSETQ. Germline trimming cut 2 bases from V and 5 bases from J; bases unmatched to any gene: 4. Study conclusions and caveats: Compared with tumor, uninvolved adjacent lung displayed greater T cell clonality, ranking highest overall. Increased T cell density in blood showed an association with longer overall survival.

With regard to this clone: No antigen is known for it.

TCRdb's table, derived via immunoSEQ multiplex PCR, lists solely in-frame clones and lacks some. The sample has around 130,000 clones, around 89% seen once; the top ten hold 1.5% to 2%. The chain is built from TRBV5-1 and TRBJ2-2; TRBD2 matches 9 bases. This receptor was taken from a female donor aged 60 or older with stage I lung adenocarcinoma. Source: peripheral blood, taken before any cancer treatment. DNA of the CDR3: TGCGCCAGCAGCTTCCAAGCGGGAGGAACCGGGGAGCTGTTTTTT. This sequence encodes CASSFQAGGTGELFF.